One and the same sample provided the 17 T cell receptor beta chains below, sequenced in a study of blood T cell repertoires in COVID-19. TCRdb keeps only in-frame clones here, not all; method: immunoSEQ multiplex PCR. Among about 57,000 clones, 70% to 90% were seen once, and the ten largest hold approximately 4%. The sample taken for sequencing was PBMCs or T cells enriched from blood (not recorded which). These TCRs come from a woman aged 40 to 49 with acute COVID-19.

The rearrangement links TRBV7-6 to TRBJ2-2, with D perhaps matching TRBD2 (7 bases). Germline V lookup: CDR1 SGHVS, CDR2 FNYEAQ. This CDR3 has 14 amino acids. Trimming took off 5 bases at V and 5 bases at J, with 12 bases between the two ends. The CDR3 region has the DNA TGTGCCAGCAGCGGGGGGGCGGGAACCGGGGAGCTGTTTTTT. Translating gives CASSGGAGTGELFF. Supplemented by reference TRBV7-6 and TRBJ2-2, the full variable domain reads GAGVSQSPRYKVTKRGQDVALRCDPISGHVSLYWYRQALGQGPEFLTYFNYEAQQDKSGLPNDRFSAERPEGSISTLTIQRTEQRDSAMYRCASSGGAGTGELFFGEGSRLTVL.

The rearrangement uses TRBV9 and TRBJ1-2; tentative D call: TRBD1 (6 bases). This CDR3 has 15 residues. V was shortened by 4 bases and J by 0 bases, with 13 bases between the two germline ends. Per the germline V gene, CDR1 is SGDLS and CDR2 is YYNGEE. This CDR3 reads CASSLNRASNYGYTF. As DNA, the CDR3 is TGTGCCAGCAGCCTCAACAGGGCTTCTAACTATGGCTACACCTTC.

V and J are TRBV7-9 and TRBJ1-1; D is uncertain. The CDR3 is 13 amino acids. Germline V gene lookup returns CDR1 SEHNR and CDR2 FQNEAQ (reference sequence). Between the trimmed V and J ends, which lost 1 base and 9 bases, there was a span of 12 bases. CDR3 nucleotides: TGTGCCAGCAGCTTAGGGACTACAAGACAAGCTTTCTTT. This gives the protein CASSLGTTRQAFF.

The V gene is TRBV6-5, the J gene TRBJ2-7; 7 nucleotides line up with TRBD1. CDR1 and CDR2 from the germline V gene are MNHEY and SVGAGI. V trimming: 2 bases; J trimming: 3 bases; junction bases outside the gene matches: 7. The CDR3 runs 15 residues. The CDR3 loop is CASSYEGQMFYEQYV. CDR3 DNA: TGTGCCAGCAGTTACGAGGGACAGATGTTCTACGAGCAGTACGTC.

The J gene is TRBJ1-2, the V gene TRBV7-2; 8 positions agree with TRBD1. This CDR3 spans 16 amino acids. Trimming at V came to 1 base and at J to 0 bases, leaving 4 bases not matched to a gene. CDR1 is SGHTA, CDR2 FQGNSA, per germline. Here the CDR3 DNA reads TGTGCCAGCAGCTTAGGCTGGACAGGGACTAACTATGGCTACACCTTC. This sequence encodes CASSLGWTGTNYGYTF.

The chain is built from TRBV19 and TRBJ1-2, with D maybe TRBD1 (6 bases). V lost 5 bases to trimming and J lost 4 bases, with 14 bases between them. CDR1 and CDR2 (germline): LNHDA, SQIVND (reference sequence). The CDR3 runs 14 residues. This CDR3 is CASSHRELLYGYTF. DNA for the CDR3: TGTGCCAGTAGTCACAGGGAACTTCTCTATGGCTACACCTTC.

V and J are TRBV7-2 and TRBJ2-1, with 7 bases that match TRBD1. Germline V gene lookup returns CDR1 SGHTA and CDR2 FQGNSA. V dropped 5 bases and J dropped 6; count of bases not matched to a gene: 10. The CDR3 is 15 amino acids. The CDR3 DNA reads as TGTGCCAGCAGCGCCCTGACAGGGTTGGGCAATGAGCAGTTCTTC. Translation gives CASSALTGLGNEQFF.

This sequence joins TRBV18 and TRBJ1-1, with TRBD1 as a possible D gene (5 bases). The CDR3 length is 13 residues. Looked up from germline, CDR1 is KGHSH and CDR2 is LQKENI. The ends were cut back, 2 bases at V and 8 bases at J, with 12 bases in the middle. CDR3 loop: CASSPKEEGEAFF. Written as DNA, the CDR3 is TGTGCCAGCTCACCAAAGGAGGAGGGGGAAGCTTTCTTT.

The chain is built from TRBV24-1 and TRBJ2-5, with D hard to call. This CDR3 is built from 11 residues. V lost 6 bases and J lost 3, with 4 bases in between. From germline, CDR1 is KGHDR and CDR2 SFDVKD. This chain's CDR3 is CATSREETQYF. The CDR3, as DNA: TGTGCCACCAGTCGCGAAGAGACCCAGTACTTC.

This chain uses TRBV3-1 (or the pseudogene TRBV3-2) with TRBJ2-1; a weak D match, TRBD2 (6 bases). Trimming pared 4 bases from V and 10 bases from J, leaving 14 bases between. In germline, CDR1 is LGHDT, CDR2 YNNKEL (reference sequence). The CDR3 runs to 13 residues. The CDR3 nucleotides read TGTGCCAGCAGCCTGAGACTAGGCTGGGAGCAGTTCTTC. Encoded protein: CASSLRLGWEQFF.

The chain employs TRBV7-9 and TRBJ2-3, with a weak D call TRBD1 (6 bases). The germline V gene has CDR1 SEHNR and CDR2 FQNEAQ (reference sequence). Trimming removed 0 bases from V and 9 bases from J, with 10 bases in between. This CDR3 has 13 amino acids. CDR3 sequence (DNA): TGTGCCAGCAGCTTAGCGGGGGCGGCCACGCAGTATTTT. Protein product: CASSLAGAATQYF.

The chain links TRBV11-1 to TRBJ2-7; 11 nucleotides align to TRBD1. Trimming removed 5 bases from V and 5 bases from J; junction bases left unmatched: 5. CDR3 length: 14 residues. CDR1 SGHAT and CDR2 FQDESV come from the germline V gene (reference sequence). In DNA, the CDR3 is TGTGCCAGCAGCGACAGGACAGGGGGCGACGAGCAGTACGTC. Protein: CASSDRTGGDEQYV.

The chain combines TRBV7-9 with TRBJ2-6; tentatively, D is TRBD1 (5 bases). V was clipped by 4 bases and J by 1 base, with 8 bases between them. This CDR3 has 15 residues. The germline gives CDR1 SEHNR, CDR2 FQNEAQ (reference sequence). The CDR3 protein is CASSSQVSGANVLTF. CDR3 nucleotide sequence: TGTGCCAGCAGCTCACAGGTATCTGGGGCCAACGTCCTGACTTTC.

This sequence joins TRBV15 and TRBJ1-1; D call uncertain. Germline V CDR1 and CDR2: LNHNV, YYDKDF (reference sequence). The CDR3 is 13 amino acids. The ends were cut back, 0 bases at V and 6 bases at J, with 8 bases in the middle. The CDR3 sequence: CATSRDPGSEAFF. CDR3 nucleotide sequence: TGTGCCACCAGCAGAGATCCCGGGTCTGAAGCTTTCTTT.

The genes are TRBV11-2 and TRBJ1-1; no reliable D call. Per the germline V gene, CDR1 is SGHAT and CDR2 is FQNNGV. The CDR3 is 14 amino acids. The V and J ends lost 5 bases and 1 base respectively, with 11 bases between them. CDR3 sequence: CASSRVPENTEAFF. The CDR3 DNA is TGTGCCAGCAGCCGGGTGCCGGAGAACACTGAAGCTTTCTTT. The full variable domain, rest sourced from reference TRBV11-2 and TRBJ1-1, is EAGVAQSPRYKIIEKRQSVAFWCNPISGHATLYWYQQILGQGPKLLIQFQNNGVVDDSQLPKDRFSAERLKGVDSTLKIQPAKLEDSAVYLCASSRVPENTEAFFGQGTRLTVV.

V gene TRBV28 combines with J gene TRBJ1-2; 7 nucleotides align to TRBD1. The CDR3 is 15 amino acids. CDR1 is MDHEN, CDR2 SYDVKM, per germline. The trim removed 3 bases at V and 8 bases at J, leaving 12 bases unmatched. CDR3: CASSFRGPLSGGYTF. DNA for the CDR3: TGTGCCAGCAGTTTTAGGGGGCCCCTATCTGGAGGCTACACCTTC.

The chain combines TRBV28 with TRBJ2-1; 8 positions match TRBD2. J lost 8 bases, V lost 7 bases, and 16 bases had no gene match. Germline V gives CDR1 MDHEN, CDR2 SYDVKM. This CDR3 contains 16 residues. The CDR3 DNA sequence: TGTGCCAGCAAACCGACTAGCGTCAGTCGGTTGGATGAGCAGTTCTTC. This encodes CASKPTSVSRLDEQFF.